Listed below are T cell receptor beta chains from one sample, sequenced in a study of shared clonotypes between healthy human individuals. The method was immunoSEQ multiplex PCR; TCRdb's version includes in-frame clones alone and lacks a portion of them. The sample has about 520,000 clones; roughly 80% are singletons. Sample: PBMCs. Receptors originate from a woman aged 35 to 49 in good health. Some clones in this sample may be carry-over from other donors' samples. The CDR3 runs from the conserved cysteine through the conserved F or W. A D gene is named only where the DNA matches it firmly. Rows may omit the clone size; those that give it use once, few, many or a size class.

D gene	V gene	J gene	clone size	CDR3 protein	CDR3 DNA
NA	TRBV7-8	TRBJ2-5	NA	CASSLLFWRERQETQYF	TGTGCCAGCAGCCTCCTCTTTTGGAGGGAGCGGCAGGAGACCCAGTACTTC
TRBD1	TRBV4-1	TRBJ1-1	NA	CASSRDRGSTEAFF	TGCGCCAGCAGCCGGGACAGGGGAAGCACTGAAGCTTTCTTT
TRBD1	TRBV28	TRBJ2-7	NA	CASRTTGVWSYEQYF	TGTGCCAGCAGAACGACAGGGGTTTGGTCCTACGAGCAGTACTTC
TRBD2	TRBV7-9	TRBJ2-7	NA	CASSRGVAGGYEQYF	TGTGCCAGCAGCAGAGGGGTAGCGGGAGGTTACGAGCAGTACTTC
TRBD2	TRBV5-1	TRBJ2-1	NA	CASSLLGGSGNEQFF	TGCGCCAGCAGCTTGTTGGGCGGGAGTGGTAATGAGCAGTTCTTC
TRBD2	TRBV7-2	TRBJ2-3	NA	CASSLSGSRGDTQYF	TGTGCCAGCAGCTTAAGCGGGAGTAGGGGAGATACGCAGTATTTT
NA	TRBV11-1	TRBJ2-1	NA	CASSWTSASGNEQFF	TGTGCCAGCAGCTGGACCTCAGCGAGCGGTAATGAGCAGTTCTTC
NA	TRBV5-1	TRBJ2-6	NA	CASSLDSGTASGANVLTF	TGCGCCAGCAGCCTAGACTCCGGGACTGCCTCTGGGGCCAACGTCCTGACTTTC
NA	TRBV19	TRBJ1-4	NA	CASSIVGREDNEKLFF	TGTGCCAGTAGTATCGTCGGACGAGAAGATAATGAAAAACTGTTTTTT
NA	TRBV10-3	TRBJ2-6	few	CAISDSNSGANVLTF	TGTGCCATCTCGGACAGTAACTCTGGGGCCAACGTCCTGACTTTC
NA	TRBV27	TRBJ1-3	NA	CASSSLEGSSGNTIYF	TGTGCCAGCAGTTCCCTCGAGGGAAGCTCTGGAAACACCATATATTTT
NA	TRBV28	TRBJ1-1	NA	CASSPSQGNTEAFF	TGTGCCAGCAGTCCATCCCAGGGGAACACTGAAGCTTTCTTT
NA	TRBV7-9	TRBJ2-6	few	CASSWADSGANVLTF	TGTGCCAGCAGCTGGGCCGACTCTGGGGCCAACGTCCTGACTTTC
NA	TRBV28	TRBJ2-1	NA	CASGTPGHRFSYNEQFF	TGTGCCAGCGGGACCCCGGGACACCGTTTCTCCTACAATGAGCAGTTCTTC
TRBD2	TRBV4-2	TRBJ2-3	NA	CASSQDGQREDRTDTQYF	TGTGCCAGCAGCCAAGATGGGCAGCGGGAGGATCGCACAGATACGCAGTATTTT
NA	TRBV5-1	TRBJ2-3	NA	CASSLGSGIIDTQYF	TGCGCCAGCAGCTTGGGTAGTGGGATTATAGATACGCAGTATTTT
NA	TRBV7-2	TRBJ1-2	NA	CASSLVAGANYGYTF	TGTGCCAGCAGCTTAGTTGCGGGAGCTAACTATGGCTACACCTTC
NA	TRBV7-9	TRBJ1-2	NA	CASSLGGWAGYTF	TGTGCCAGCAGCTTGGGGGGCTGGGCTGGCTACACCTTC
NA	TRBV6-1	TRBJ1-2	few	CASTEGEFGYTF	TGTGCCAGCACCGAAGGGGAGTTTGGCTACACCTTC
TRBD1	TRBV5-1	TRBJ1-1	NA	CASSPGQVGSTEAFF	TGCGCCAGCAGCCCAGGACAGGTAGGGAGCACTGAAGCTTTCTTT
NA	TRBV2	TRBJ2-7	few	CASTLGTSYEQYF	TGTGCCAGCACCCTGGGGACGAGCTACGAGCAGTACTTC
NA	TRBV28	TRBJ1-4	NA	CASSLGQTSATNEKLFF	TGTGCCAGCAGTCTTGGACAGACTAGTGCAACTAATGAAAAACTGTTTTTT
TRBD1	TRBV7-9	TRBJ2-3	NA	CASSRQGGADTQYF	TGTGCCAGCAGCAGACAGGGGGGCGCAGATACGCAGTATTTT
NA	TRBV6-5	TRBJ1-5	NA	CASSHRHTNQPQHF	TGTGCCAGCAGTCACAGACATACCAATCAGCCCCAGCATTTT
TRBD1	TRBV29-1	TRBJ1-2	NA	CSVLDLTGYGYTF	TGCAGCGTCCTAGACTTGACAGGGTATGGCTACACCTTC
TRBD2	TRBV5-1	TRBJ2-7	NA	CASSLGLAGGPHEQYF	TGCGCCAGCAGCTTGGGACTAGCGGGAGGGCCACACGAGCAGTACTTC
NA	TRBV6-4	TRBJ2-2	NA	CASSETGAGTGELFF	TGTGCCAGCAGTGAGACCGGGGCTGGCACCGGGGAGCTGTTTTTT
TRBD1	TRBV25-1	TRBJ2-7	NA	CASSPRTGGSYEQYF	TGTGCCAGCTCGCCGAGGACAGGGGGCTCCTACGAGCAGTACTTC
TRBD1	TRBV7-9	TRBJ1-2	once	CASSPRGTGDGYTF	TGTGCCAGCAGCCCCCGCGGGACAGGGGACGGCTACACCTTC
NA	TRBV9	TRBJ2-5	few	CASSSQKGGETQYF	TGTGCCAGCAGCTCCCAAAAGGGAGGCGAGACCCAGTACTTC
NA	TRBV6-5	TRBJ1-5	NA	CASTAGLGGQPQHF	TGTGCCAGCACGGCAGGGTTGGGAGGTCAGCCCCAGCATTTT
TRBD2	TRBV10-3	TRBJ2-1	few	CATSQTSAYNEQFF	TGTGCCACCAGCCAGACTAGCGCCTACAATGAGCAGTTCTTC
TRBD1	TRBV28	TRBJ1-1	NA	CASSIGQGNTEAFF	TGTGCCAGCAGTATAGGACAGGGTAACACTGAAGCTTTCTTT
TRBD2	TRBV7-2	TRBJ2-1	few	CASSFRPGLAGEVVNEQFF	TGTGCCAGCAGCTTTAGGCCGGGACTAGCGGGAGAGGTGGTCAATGAGCAGTTCTTC
NA	TRBV2	TRBJ2-1	few	CASSDPAPNEQFF	TGTGCCAGCAGTGATCCAGCTCCGAATGAGCAGTTCTTC
NA	TRBV6-1	TRBJ1-4	NA	CASSEELAVLFF	TGTGCCAGCAGTGAAGAGTTGGCTGTTCTGTTTTTT
NA	TRBV5-1	TRBJ2-5	NA	CASGAGLQETQYF	TGCGCCTCAGGGGCGGGGCTCCAAGAGACCCAGTACTTC
NA	TRBV18	TRBJ2-7	NA	CASSPLYEQYF	TGTGCCAGCTCACCGCTGTACGAGCAGTACTTC
NA	TRBV5-1	TRBJ2-1	NA	CASSLATGPNEQFF	TGCGCCAGCAGCTTGGCCACAGGCCCCAATGAGCAGTTCTTC
TRBD1	TRBV5-5	TRBJ1-2	once	CASRPDRAGGYTF	TGTGCCAGCAGACCCGACAGGGCGGGGGGCTACACCTTC
NA	TRBV18	TRBJ1-2	NA	CASSRVRTGDNYGYTF	TGTGCCAGCTCCCGTGTCCGTACAGGTGACAACTATGGCTACACCTTC
NA	TRBV7-9	TRBJ1-2	NA	CASSLDRRNYGYTF	TGTGCCAGCAGCTTAGATCGCAGAAACTATGGCTACACCTTC
NA	TRBV27	TRBJ2-7	NA	CASRLATLSYEQYF	TGTGCCAGCAGGCTAGCGACGCTCTCCTACGAGCAGTACTTC
TRBD2	TRBV10-1	TRBJ2-3	once	CASSTGTSGITDTQYF	TGCGCCAGCAGCACCGGGACTAGCGGTATCACAGATACGCAGTATTTT
TRBD2	TRBV30	TRBJ2-1	NA	CAWSPLAGNTMKQFF	TGTGCCTGGAGTCCCCTAGCGGGGAATACAATGAAGCAGTTCTTC
NA	TRBV19	TRBJ1-1	NA	CASSIRTKAFF	TGTGCTAGTAGTATTAGGACTAAAGCTTTCTTT
TRBD1	TRBV7-6	TRBJ1-1	NA	CASSPGQGGTEAFF	TGTGCCAGCAGTCCCGGACAGGGTGGAACTGAAGCTTTCTTT
TRBD1	TRBV15	TRBJ1-1	NA	CATSKDRGWTEAFF	TGTGCCACCAGCAAAGACAGGGGATGGACTGAAGCTTTCTTT
NA	TRBV30	TRBJ2-7	NA	CAWKGPPYEQYF	TGTGCCTGGAAAGGGCCTCCCTACGAGCAGTACTTC
NA	TRBV7-7	TRBJ2-1	NA	CASSLAPAGPYNEQFF	TGTGCCAGCAGCTTAGCACCAGCAGGCCCCTACAATGAGCAGTTCTTC
NA	TRBV7-9	TRBJ1-3	NA	CASSLVHQISGNTIYF	TGTGCCAGCAGCTTAGTACACCAAATCTCTGGAAACACCATATATTTT
NA	TRBV9	TRBJ2-1	NA	CASSVGWGGDEQFF	TGTGCCAGCAGCGTAGGTTGGGGTGGGGATGAGCAGTTCTTC
TRBD1	TRBV5-1	TRBJ2-3	NA	CASSSRDRGTDTQYF	TGCGCCAGCAGCTCCAGGGACAGAGGCACAGATACGCAGTATTTT
NA	TRBV27	TRBJ1-3	NA	CASSFDPGNTIYF	TGTGCCAGCAGTTTCGATCCTGGAAACACCATATATTTT
NA	TRBV6-5	TRBJ1-1	NA	CASSTYGDTEAFF	TGTGCCAGCAGCACATATGGGGACACTGAAGCTTTCTTT